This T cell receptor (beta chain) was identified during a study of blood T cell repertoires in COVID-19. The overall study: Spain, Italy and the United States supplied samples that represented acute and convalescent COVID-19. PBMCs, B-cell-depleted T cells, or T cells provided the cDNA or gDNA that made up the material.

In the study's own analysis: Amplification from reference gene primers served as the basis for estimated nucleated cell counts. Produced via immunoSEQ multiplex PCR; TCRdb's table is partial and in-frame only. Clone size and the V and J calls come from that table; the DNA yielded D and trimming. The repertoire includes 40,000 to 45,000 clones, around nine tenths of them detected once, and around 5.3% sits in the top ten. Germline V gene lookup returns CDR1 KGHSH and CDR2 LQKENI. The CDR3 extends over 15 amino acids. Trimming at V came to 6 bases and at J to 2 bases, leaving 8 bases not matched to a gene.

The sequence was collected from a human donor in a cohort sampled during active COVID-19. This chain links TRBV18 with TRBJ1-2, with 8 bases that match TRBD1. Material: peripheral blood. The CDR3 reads CASSPGQGANYGYTF. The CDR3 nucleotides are TGTGCCAGCTCCCCTGGTCAGGGGGCGAACTATGGCTACACCTTC.